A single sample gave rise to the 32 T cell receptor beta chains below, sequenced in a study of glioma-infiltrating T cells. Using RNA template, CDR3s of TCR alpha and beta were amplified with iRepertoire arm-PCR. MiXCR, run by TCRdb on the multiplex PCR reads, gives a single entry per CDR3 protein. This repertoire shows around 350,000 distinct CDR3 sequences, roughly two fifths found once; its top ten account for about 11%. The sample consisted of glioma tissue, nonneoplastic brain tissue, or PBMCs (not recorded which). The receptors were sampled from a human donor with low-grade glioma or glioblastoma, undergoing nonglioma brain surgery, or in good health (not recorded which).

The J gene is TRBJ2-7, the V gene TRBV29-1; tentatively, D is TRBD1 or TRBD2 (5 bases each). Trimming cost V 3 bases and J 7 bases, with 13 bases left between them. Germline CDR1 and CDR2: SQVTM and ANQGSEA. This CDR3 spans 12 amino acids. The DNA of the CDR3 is TGCAGCGTTGACATGGGACGGCCAGAGCAGTACTTC. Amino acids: CSVDMGRPEQYF.

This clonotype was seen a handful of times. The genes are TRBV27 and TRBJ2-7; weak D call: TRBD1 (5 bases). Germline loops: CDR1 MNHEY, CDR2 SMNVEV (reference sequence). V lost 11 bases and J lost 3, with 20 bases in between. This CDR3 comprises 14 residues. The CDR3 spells CAAAKQALFYEQYF. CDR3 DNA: TGTGCCGCAGCAAAACAGGCCCTATTCTACGAGCAGTACTTC.

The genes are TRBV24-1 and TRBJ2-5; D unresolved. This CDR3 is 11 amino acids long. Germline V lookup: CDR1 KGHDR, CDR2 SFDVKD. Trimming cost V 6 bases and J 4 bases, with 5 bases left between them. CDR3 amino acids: CATSWRETQYF. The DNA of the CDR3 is TGTGCCACCAGTTGGAGAGAGACCCAGTACTTC.

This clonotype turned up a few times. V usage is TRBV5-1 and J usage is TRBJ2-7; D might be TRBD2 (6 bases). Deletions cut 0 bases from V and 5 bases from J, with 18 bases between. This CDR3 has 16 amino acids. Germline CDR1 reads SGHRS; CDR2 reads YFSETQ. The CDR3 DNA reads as TGCGCCAGCAGCTTGGTCTCCAGCGGGCCTTACGACGAGCAGTACTTC. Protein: CASSLVSSGPYDEQYF.

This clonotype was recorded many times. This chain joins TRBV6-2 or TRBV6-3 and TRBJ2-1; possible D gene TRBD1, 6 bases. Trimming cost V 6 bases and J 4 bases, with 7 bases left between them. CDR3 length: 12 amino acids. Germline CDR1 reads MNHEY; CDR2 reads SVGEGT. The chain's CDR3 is CASSQGYNEQFF. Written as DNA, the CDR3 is TGTGCCAGCAGCCAGGGGTACAATGAGCAGTTCTTC.

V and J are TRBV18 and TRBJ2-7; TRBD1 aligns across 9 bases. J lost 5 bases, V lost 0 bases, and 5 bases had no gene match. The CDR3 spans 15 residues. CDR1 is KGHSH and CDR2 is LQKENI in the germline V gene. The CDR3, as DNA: TGTGCCAGCTCACCACCGGGACAGGGTCTGGACGAGCAGTACTTC. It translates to CASSPPGQGLDEQYF.

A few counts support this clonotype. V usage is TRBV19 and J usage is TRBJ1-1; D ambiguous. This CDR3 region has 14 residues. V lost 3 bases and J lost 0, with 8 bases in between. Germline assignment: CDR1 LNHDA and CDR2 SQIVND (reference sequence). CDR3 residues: CASSMGLMNTEAFF. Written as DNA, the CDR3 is TGTGCCAGTAGTATGGGTCTGATGAACACTGAAGCTTTCTTT.

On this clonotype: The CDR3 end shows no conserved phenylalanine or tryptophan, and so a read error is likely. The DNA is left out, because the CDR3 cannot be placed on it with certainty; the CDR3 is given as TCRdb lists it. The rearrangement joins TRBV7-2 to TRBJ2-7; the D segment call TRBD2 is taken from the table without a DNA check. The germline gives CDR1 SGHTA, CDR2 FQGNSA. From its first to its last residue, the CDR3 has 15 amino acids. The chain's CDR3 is CASSLTSGGQYEQYL.

The CDR3 bases are TGTGCCAGCAGTTTATCTAGCGGGAGCATCGGGGAGCTGTTTTTT. This encodes CASSLSSGSIGELFF. The gene calls are TRBV27 and TRBJ2-2; 9 bases line up with TRBD2. V dropped 0 bases and J dropped 7; count of bases not matched to a gene: 3. Germline CDR1 MNHEY, CDR2 SMNVEV (reference sequence). The CDR3 spans 15 residues.

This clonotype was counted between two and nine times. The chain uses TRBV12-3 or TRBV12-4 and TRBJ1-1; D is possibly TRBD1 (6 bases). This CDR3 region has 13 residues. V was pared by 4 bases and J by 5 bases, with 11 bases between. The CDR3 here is CASSSKGGTEAFF. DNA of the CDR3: TGTGCCAGCAGTTCCAAAGGGGGTACTGAAGCTTTCTTT.

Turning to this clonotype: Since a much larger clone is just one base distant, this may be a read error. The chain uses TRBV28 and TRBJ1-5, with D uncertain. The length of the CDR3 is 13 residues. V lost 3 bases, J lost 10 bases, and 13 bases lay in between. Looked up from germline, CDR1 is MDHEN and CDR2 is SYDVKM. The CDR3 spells CASSLIGEHPQHF. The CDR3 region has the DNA TGTGCCAGCAGTTTGATAGGAGAGCATCCCCAGCATTTT.

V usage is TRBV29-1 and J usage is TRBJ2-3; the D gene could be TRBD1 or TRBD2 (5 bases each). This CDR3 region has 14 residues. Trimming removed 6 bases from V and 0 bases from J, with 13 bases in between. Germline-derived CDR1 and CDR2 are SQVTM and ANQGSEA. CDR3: CSVVGADSTDTQYF. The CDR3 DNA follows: TGCAGCGTGGTCGGGGCGGATAGCACAGATACGCAGTATTTT.

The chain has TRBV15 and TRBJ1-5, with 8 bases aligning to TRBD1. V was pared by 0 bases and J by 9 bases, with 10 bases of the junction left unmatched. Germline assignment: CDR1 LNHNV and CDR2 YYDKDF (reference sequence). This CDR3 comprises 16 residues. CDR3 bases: TGTGCCACCAGCAGAGATTCGGGGCGCGACAGGGGGCCCCAGCATTTT. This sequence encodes CATSRDSGRDRGPQHF.

CDR3 in amino acids: CASSLGTGGMDTEAFF. The CDR3 nucleotides are TGTGCCAGCAGTCTCGGGACGGGGGGAATGGACACTGAAGCTTTCTTT. The chain couples TRBV27 to TRBJ1-1; tentative D call: TRBD1 (5 bases). V was shortened by 5 bases and J by 3 bases, with 19 bases between the two germline ends. From germline, CDR1 is MNHEY and CDR2 SMNVEV (reference sequence). The CDR3 is 16 residues long.

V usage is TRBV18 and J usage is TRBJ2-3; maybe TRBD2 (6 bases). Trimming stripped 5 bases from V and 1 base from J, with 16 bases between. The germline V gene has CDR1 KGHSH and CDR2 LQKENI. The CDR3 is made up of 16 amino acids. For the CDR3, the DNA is TGTGCCAGCTCATCGCGGGACTTGGGAGGCACAGATACGCAGTATTTT. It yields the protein CASSSRDLGGTDTQYF.

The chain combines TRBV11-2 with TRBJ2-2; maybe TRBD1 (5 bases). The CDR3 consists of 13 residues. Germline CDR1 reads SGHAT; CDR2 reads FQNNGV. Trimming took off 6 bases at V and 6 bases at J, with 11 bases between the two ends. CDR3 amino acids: CASSLTGPGELFF. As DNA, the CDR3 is TGTGCCAGCAGTCTTACAGGTCCCGGGGAGCTGTTTTTT.

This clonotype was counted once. The CDR3 reads CASSLFQVFNEQFF. The CDR3 DNA reads TGTGCCAGCAGCTTGTTTCAGGTATTCAATGAGCAGTTCTTC. V and J are TRBV4-2 and TRBJ2-1; no clear D gene. Germline V CDR1 and CDR2: LGHNA, YNFKEQ. With 5 bases removed from V and 6 bases from J, the gap between germline ends came to 14 bases. The CDR3 spans 14 residues.

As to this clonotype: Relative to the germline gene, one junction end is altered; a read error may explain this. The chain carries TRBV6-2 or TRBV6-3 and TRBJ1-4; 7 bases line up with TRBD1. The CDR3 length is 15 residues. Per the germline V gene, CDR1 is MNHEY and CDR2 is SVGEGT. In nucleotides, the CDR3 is TGTGCCAGCAGTTACTCCCAGGGGGTCTATGAAGAACTGTTTTTT. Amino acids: CASSYSQGVYEELFF.

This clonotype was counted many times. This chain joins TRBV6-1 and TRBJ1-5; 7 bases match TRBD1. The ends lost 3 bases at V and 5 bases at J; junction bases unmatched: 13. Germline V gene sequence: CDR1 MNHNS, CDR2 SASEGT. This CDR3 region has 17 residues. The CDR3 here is CASSDFPRGGRDQPQHF. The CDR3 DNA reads TGTGCCAGCAGTGACTTCCCCAGGGGGGGCCGAGATCAGCCCCAGCATTTT.

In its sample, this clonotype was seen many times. The CDR3 here is CATLRYGADTQYF. CDR3 sequence (DNA): TGTGCCACCCTAAGATATGGGGCAGATACGCAGTATTTT. The chain combines TRBV28 with TRBJ2-3, with D unclear. This CDR3 contains 13 residues. Trimming removed 10 bases at V and 4 bases at J, with 15 bases between. Germline CDR1 MDHEN, CDR2 SYDVKM.

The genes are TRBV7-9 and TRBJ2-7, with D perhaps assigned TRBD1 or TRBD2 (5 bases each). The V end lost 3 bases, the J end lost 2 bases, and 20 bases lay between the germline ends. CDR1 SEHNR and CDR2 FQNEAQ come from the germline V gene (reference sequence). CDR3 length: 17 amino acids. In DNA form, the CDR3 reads TGTGCCAGCAGCTTTTCCCCCATCGGGGACGCAGCCTACGAGCAGTACTTC. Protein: CASSFSPIGDAAYEQYF.

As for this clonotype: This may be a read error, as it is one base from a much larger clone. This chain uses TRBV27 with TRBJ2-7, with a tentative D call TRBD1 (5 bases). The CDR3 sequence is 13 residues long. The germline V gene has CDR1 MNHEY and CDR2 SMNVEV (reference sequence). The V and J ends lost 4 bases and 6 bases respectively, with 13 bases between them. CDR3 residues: CASSSSRAREQYF. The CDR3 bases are TGTGCCAGCAGTTCATCCAGGGCTCGCGAGCAGTACTTC.

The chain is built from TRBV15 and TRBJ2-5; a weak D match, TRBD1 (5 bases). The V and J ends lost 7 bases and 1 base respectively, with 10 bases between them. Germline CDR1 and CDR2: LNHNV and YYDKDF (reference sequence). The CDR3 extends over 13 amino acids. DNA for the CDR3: TGTGCCACCATCAGGGCAGGCCAAGAGACCCAGTACTTC. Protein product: CATIRAGQETQYF.

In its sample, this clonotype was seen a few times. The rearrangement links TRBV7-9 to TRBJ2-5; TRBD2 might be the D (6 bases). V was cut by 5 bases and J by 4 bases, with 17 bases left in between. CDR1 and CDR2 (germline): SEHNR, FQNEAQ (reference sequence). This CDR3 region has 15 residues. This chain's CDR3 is CASSPPSRGGETQYF. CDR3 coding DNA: TGTGCCAGCAGCCCCCCGAGCCGGGGAGGAGAGACCCAGTACTTC.

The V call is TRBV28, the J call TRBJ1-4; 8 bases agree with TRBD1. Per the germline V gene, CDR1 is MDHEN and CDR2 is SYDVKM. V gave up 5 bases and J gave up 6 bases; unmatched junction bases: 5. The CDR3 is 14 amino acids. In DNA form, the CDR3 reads TGTGCCAGCAGTCTCCTGGACAGGGATGAAAAACTGTTTTTT. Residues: CASSLLDRDEKLFF.

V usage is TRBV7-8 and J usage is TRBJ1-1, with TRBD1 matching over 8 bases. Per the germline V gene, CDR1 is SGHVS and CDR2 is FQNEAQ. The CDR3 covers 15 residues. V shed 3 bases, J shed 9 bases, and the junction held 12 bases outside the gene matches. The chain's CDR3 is CASSFRTGRRTKAFF. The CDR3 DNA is TGTGCCAGCAGCTTTAGGACAGGGAGAAGAACTAAAGCTTTCTTT. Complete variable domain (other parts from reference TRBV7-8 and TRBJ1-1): GAGVSQSPRYKVAKRGQDVALRCDPISGHVSLFWYQQALGQGPEFLTYFQNEAQLDKSGLPSDRFFAERPEGSVSTLKIQRTQQEDSAVYLCASSFRTGRRTKAFFGQGTRLTVV.

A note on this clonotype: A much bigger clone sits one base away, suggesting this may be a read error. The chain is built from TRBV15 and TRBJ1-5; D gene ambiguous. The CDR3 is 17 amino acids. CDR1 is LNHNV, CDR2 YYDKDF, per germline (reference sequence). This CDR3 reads CATSREPWKGRGQPRHF. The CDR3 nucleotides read TGTGCCACCAGCAGAGAACCCTGGAAGGGTCGAGGTCAGCCCCGGCATTTT. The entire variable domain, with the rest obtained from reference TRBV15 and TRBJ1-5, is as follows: DAMVIQNPRYQVTQFGKPVTLSCSQTLNHNVMYWYQQKSSQAPKLLFHYYDKDFNNEADTPDNFQSRRPNTSFCFLDIRSPGLGDTAMYLCATSREPWKGRGQPRHFGDGTRLSIL.

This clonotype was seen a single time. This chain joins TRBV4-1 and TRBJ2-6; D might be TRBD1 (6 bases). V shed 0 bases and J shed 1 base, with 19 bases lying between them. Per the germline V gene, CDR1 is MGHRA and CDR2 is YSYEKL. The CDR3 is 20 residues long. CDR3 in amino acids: CASSQEWTAPGLSGANVLTF. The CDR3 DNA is TGCGCCAGCAGCCAAGAGTGGACAGCTCCAGGTCTGTCTGGGGCCAACGTCCTGACTTTC.

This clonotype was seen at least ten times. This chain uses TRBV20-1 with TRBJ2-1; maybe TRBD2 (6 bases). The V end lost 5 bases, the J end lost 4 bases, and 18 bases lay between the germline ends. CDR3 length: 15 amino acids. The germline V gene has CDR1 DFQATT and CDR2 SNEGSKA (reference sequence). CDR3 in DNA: TGCAGTGCTTATTCAGTTAGCGGAGATTACAATGAGCAGTTCTTC. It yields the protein CSAYSVSGDYNEQFF.

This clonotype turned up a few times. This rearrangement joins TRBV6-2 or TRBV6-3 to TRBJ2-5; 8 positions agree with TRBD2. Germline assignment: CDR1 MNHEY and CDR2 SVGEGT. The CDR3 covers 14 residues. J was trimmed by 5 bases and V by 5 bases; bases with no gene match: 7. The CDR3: CASSQLAEGETQYF. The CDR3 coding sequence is TGTGCCAGCAGTCAACTAGCGGAGGGGGAGACCCAGTACTTC.

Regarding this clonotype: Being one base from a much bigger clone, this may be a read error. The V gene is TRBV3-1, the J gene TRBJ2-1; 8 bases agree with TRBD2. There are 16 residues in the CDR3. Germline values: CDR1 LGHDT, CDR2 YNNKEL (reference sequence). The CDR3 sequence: CASSQDGLASYNEEFF. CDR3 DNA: TGTGCCAGCAGCCAAGACGGACTAGCCTCCTACAATGAGGAGTTCTTC.

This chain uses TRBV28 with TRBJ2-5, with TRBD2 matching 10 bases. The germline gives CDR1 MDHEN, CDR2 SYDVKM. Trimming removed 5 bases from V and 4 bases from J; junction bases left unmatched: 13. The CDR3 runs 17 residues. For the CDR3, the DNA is TGTGCCAGCAGTCCAGGGACCGGACTAGCGGCCCGAGAGACCCAGTACTTC. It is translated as CASSPGTGLAARETQYF.